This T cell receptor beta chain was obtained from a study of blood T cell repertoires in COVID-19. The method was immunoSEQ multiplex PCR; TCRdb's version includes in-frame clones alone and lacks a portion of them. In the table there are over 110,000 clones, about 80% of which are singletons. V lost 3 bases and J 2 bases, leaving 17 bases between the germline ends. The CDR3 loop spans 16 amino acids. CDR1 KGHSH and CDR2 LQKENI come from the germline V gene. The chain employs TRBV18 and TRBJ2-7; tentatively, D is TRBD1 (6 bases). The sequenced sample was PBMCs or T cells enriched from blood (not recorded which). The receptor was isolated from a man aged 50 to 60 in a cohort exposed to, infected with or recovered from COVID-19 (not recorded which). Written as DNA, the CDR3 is TGTGCCAGCTCACCGCCAGGGGCACCCATTACCTACGAGCAGTACTTC. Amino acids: CASSPPGAPITYEQYF.